These T cell receptor beta chains were read from a single sample in a study of early T cells in non-severe SARS-CoV-2 infection. TCRdb reprocessed the 5' RACE reads with MiXCR, giving one entry per CDR3 protein. The repertoire consists of some 28,000 distinct CDR3 sequences, with about 4.6% occurring once and the leading ten covering about 12%. Sequenced material: whole blood. The receptors stem from an adult who was a healthcare worker with PCR-confirmed SARS-CoV-2 infection or an uninfected control (not recorded which). Each CDR3 is given with its conserved first and last residue. Each record gives: J gene, clone size, D gene, V gene, CDR3 DNA, CDR3 protein. The D gene is left open where the match is weak. The size entry is marked missing in some rows and otherwise reads once, few, many or a size class.

TRBJ2-7 | many | NA | TRBV6-5 | TGTGCCAGCAGTTACAAGACATCCGCCAGCCGGAGCTTCGAGCAGTACTTC | CASSYKTSASRSFEQYF
TRBJ1-4 | NA | TRBD1 | TRBV5-4 | TGTGCCAGCAGCCGGGGACAGGCCCTAGGAACTAGTGAAAAACTGTTTTTT | CASSRGQALGTSEKLFF
TRBJ2-3 | many | NA | TRBV28 | TGTGCCAGCAGGCCCACAATGGCAGATACGCAGTATTTT | CASRPTMADTQYF
TRBJ2-7 | many | NA | TRBV18 | TGTGCCAGCTCACCACCGTCGGTTTTGGGGGCGCAGTACTTC | CASSPPSVLGAQYF
TRBJ2-7 | many | NA | TRBV14 | TGTGCCAGCAGCCATTCCGGGGGCCCCTACGAGCAGTACTTC | CASSHSGGPYEQYF
TRBJ2-7 | few | NA | TRBV20-1 | TGCAGTGCTACCCCCGGGACCGTCTACGAGCAGTACTTC | CSATPGTVYEQYF
TRBJ2-1 | many | TRBD2 | TRBV4-1 | TGCGCCAGCAGCCAAGTCGTCAGCGGGGGGGCCTCCTACAATGAGCAGTTCTTC | CASSQVVSGGASYNEQFF
TRBJ2-3 | few | TRBD2 | TRBV7-9 | TGTGCCAGCAGCCAAGGGACTAGCGGGGGCCACACAGATACGCAGTATTTT | CASSQGTSGGHTDTQYF
TRBJ2-5 | few | NA | TRBV29-1 | TGCAGCGTTGCTCAGGCCGACGAGACCCAGTACTTC | CSVAQADETQYF
TRBJ1-4 | NA | NA | TRBV30 | TGTGCCTGGAGTCCCCGGTACTACGGGGGGTCTGAAAAACTGTTTTTT | CAWSPRYYGGSEKLFF
TRBJ1-1 | many | TRBD1 | TRBV20-1 | TGCAGTGCTAGAGAGACGGGACAGAAGGACACTGAAGCTTTCTTT | CSARETGQKDTEAFF
TRBJ1-1 | many | NA | TRBV9 | TGTGCCAGCAGCGAACAGCTAAAGACTGAAGCTTTCTTT | CASSEQLKTEAFF
TRBJ2-3 | many | NA | TRBV11-2 | TGTGCCAGCAGCGGGGCGATTGAGAGGCCTGGCACAGATACGCAGTATTTT | CASSGAIERPGTDTQYF
TRBJ2-3 | many | NA | TRBV20-1 | TGCAGTGCTAGCACAGATACGCAGTATTTT | CSASTDTQYF
TRBJ2-7 | many | NA | TRBV24-1 | TGTGCCCCACCTTGTTCACCCCTAGGGGTCTACGAGCAGTACTTC | CAPPCSPLGVYEQYF
TRBJ2-7 | NA | NA | TRBV14 | TGTGCCAGCAGACCCACCTTATCCTCAACCTACGAGCAGTACTTC | CASRPTLSSTYEQYF
TRBJ2-1 | many | NA | TRBV7-9 | TGTGCCAGCAGCCTCACTTCCGATGAGCAGTTCTTC | CASSLTSDEQFF
TRBJ1-1 | few | NA | TRBV30 | TGTGCCTGGAGTCCCGGGATAGCTGAAGCTTTCTTT | CAWSPGIAEAFF
TRBJ1-5 | many | NA | TRBV20-1 | TGCAGTGCTAGAGGCGGCGAGAGTGCGGGCAATCAGCCCCAGCATTTT | CSARGGESAGNQPQHF
TRBJ2-2 | many | NA | TRBV7-8 | TGTGCCAGCAGCTTACAAGTATGGGGCACCGGGGAGCTGTTTTTT | CASSLQVWGTGELFF
TRBJ1-1 | many | NA | TRBV6-6 | TGTGCCAGCAGTAACGACGGTTACACTGAAGCTTTCTTT | CASSNDGYTEAFF
TRBJ2-2 | once | NA | TRBV2 | TGTGCCAGCGAGACGAACACCGGGGAGCTGTTTTTT | CASETNTGELFF
TRBJ2-7 | many | NA | TRBV13 | TGTGCCAGCAGCGCCGGGGGCCTTTCCTACGAGCAGTACTTC | CASSAGGLSYEQYF
TRBJ1-1 | NA | TRBD1 | TRBV3-1 | TGTGCCAGCAGCCGACAGGGCGGAGGTGAAGCTTTCTTT | CASSRQGGGEAFF
TRBJ2-7 | many | TRBD2 | TRBV6-1 | TGTGCCAGCAGGGGGTCGAGCGGGGGGCTCGAGCAGTACTTC | CASRGSSGGLEQYF
TRBJ1-5 | many | NA | TRBV21-1 | TGTGCCAGCAGCGGTGTAGGGGGGTGTATAGACAATCAGCCCCAGCATTTT | CASSGVGGCIDNQPQHF
TRBJ2-1 | NA | NA | TRBV6-1 | TGTGCCAGCAGTGACCGGTACAATGAGCAGTTCTTC | CASSDRYNEQFF
TRBJ1-4 | NA | NA | TRBV19 | TGTGCCAGCGCTCGGCCAGCAACTAATGAAAAACTGTTTTTT | CASARPATNEKLFF
TRBJ2-1 | many | NA | TRBV4-1 | TGCGCCAGCAGCCAAGAACTAGCTTATGCGGGTGAGCAGTTCTTC | CASSQELAYAGEQFF
TRBJ2-2 | many | TRBD1 | TRBV11-2 | TGTGCCAGCAGCCTCAGGGGGTTCGGGGAGCTGTTTTTT | CASSLRGFGELFF
TRBJ2-3 | NA | NA | TRBV7-9 | TGTGCCAGCAGCTTAGCCGGGGCGATAGATACGCAGTATTTT | CASSLAGAIDTQYF
TRBJ2-2 | few | TRBD1 | TRBV2 | TGTGCCAGCAGCCAGTCAGGGGGCGGAAACACCGGGGAGCTGTTTTTT | CASSQSGGGNTGELFF
TRBJ1-1 | few | NA | TRBV5-1 | TGCGCCAGCAGATCGACGGGGGACAAAGCTTTCTTT | CASRSTGDKAFF
TRBJ2-7 | many | NA | TRBV5-6 | TGTGCCAGCAATGGGCGTCATGGAAGCTACGAGCAGTACTTC | CASNGRHGSYEQYF
TRBJ1-1 | many | NA | TRBV27 | TGTGCCAGCAGTTTATCGACCTCAAGTACTGAAGCTTTCTTT | CASSLSTSSTEAFF
TRBJ2-3 | many | NA | TRBV6-6 | TGTGCCAGCAGTCCGAATGGGGGCCCCACAGATACGCAGTATTTT | CASSPNGGPTDTQYF
TRBJ2-7 | medium-sized | NA | TRBV18 | TGTGCCAGCTCACCTACAGGGTTTAGGGCTCACGAGCAGTACTTC | CASSPTGFRAHEQYF
TRBJ2-3 | NA | NA | TRBV10-1 | TGCGCCAGCAGTAAAACTAGCCCAGATACGCAGTATTTT | CASSKTSPDTQYF
TRBJ1-4 | many | NA | TRBV6-1 | TGTGCCAGCAGTGGCGGGGGCCTCGCTAATGAAAAACTGTTTTTT | CASSGGGLANEKLFF
TRBJ1-1 | few | NA | TRBV10-2 | TGCGCCAGCAGTGGAGATTTGGGCCGGCGGGAAGCTTTCTTT | CASSGDLGRREAFF
TRBJ2-3 | many | NA | TRBV15 | TGTGCCACCAGCAGGTCGGGGGATTACACAGATACGCAGTATTTT | CATSRSGDYTDTQYF